The rows below give T cell receptor beta chains drawn from one sample of a study of identical twins. MiXCR was run by TCRdb on the 5' RACE reads, yielding one entry per CDR3 protein. This table holds about 530,000 distinct CDR3 sequences, 20% to 25% found once. The sample was also reused in another study, on yellow fever vaccine responses in identical twins.

The material sequenced was CD4+ T cells sorted from blood. The receptors were gathered from a woman younger than 30 in good health. Each CDR3 is given with its conserved first and last residue. Clone size is shown for a subset of rows, as once, few, many or a class of expanded clone.

clone_size j_call v_call cdr3_aa
. TRBJ2-5 TRBV12-3/TRBV12-4 CASSLDYGETQYF
. TRBJ2-1 TRBV5-1 CASSLSGPSYNEQFF
. TRBJ2-3 TRBV4-1 CASSQQDRSTDTQYF
few TRBJ2-1 TRBV5-5 CASSLRTGLSSYNEQFF
once TRBJ2-7 TRBV20-1 CSARGGLGTGVEQYF
many TRBJ2-7 TRBV11-2 CASSLGTSGTTYEQYF
. TRBJ2-5 TRBV11-2 CASSLSLRDGETQYF
few TRBJ2-2 TRBV12-3/TRBV12-4 CASSLISLNTGELFF
few TRBJ2-7 TRBV19 CASSVLAGVTYEQYF
. TRBJ2-5 TRBV28 CASSPPTTSGGARETQYF
. TRBJ2-1 TRBV5-1 CASSPGTRRGGEQFF
. TRBJ2-3 TRBV10-3 CASASSGSTDTQYF
. TRBJ1-2 TRBV3-1 CASSQGPRGNYGYTF
. TRBJ2-1 TRBV20-1 CSARDWPRDEQFF
. TRBJ1-5 TRBV6-6 CASSPVLHQPQHF
few TRBJ2-5 TRBV2 CASKKSGGAAETQYF
. TRBJ2-2 TRBV15 CATSREDLRTGELFF
. TRBJ2-1 TRBV5-1 CASSIGTSGGTYNEQFF
. TRBJ2-7 TRBV7-9 CASNPGTSGRGGYEQYF
once TRBJ2-4 TRBV2 CASSELAGPDLAKNIQYF
. TRBJ2-5 TRBV5-5 CASSLSIGETQYF
. TRBJ1-3 TRBV2 CASSEPVGNTIYF
. TRBJ2-1 TRBV12-3/TRBV12-4 CASSPELAVNEQFF
. TRBJ2-1 TRBV7-3 CASSRTGGEQFF
few TRBJ2-1 TRBV4-1 CASSQVATSGGPYNEQFF
few TRBJ2-1 TRBV12-3/TRBV12-4 CASRLAGARYNEQFF
. TRBJ2-1 TRBV20-1 CSARDRGLAGDNEQFF
few TRBJ1-4 TRBV5-1 CASSGLPGGAREKLFF
. TRBJ2-3 TRBV24-1 CATSAEPGLAGDTQYF
once TRBJ2-7 TRBV7-9 CASSFGTALYEHYF
few TRBJ1-1 TRBV5-1 CASSKISPNTEAFF
. TRBJ2-7 TRBV7-3 CASSLTGLAGDEQYF
few TRBJ1-1 TRBV27 CASRNGAAMNTEAFF
few TRBJ2-1 TRBV20-1 CSARDLLAGALLGSYNEQFF
. TRBJ1-4 TRBV7-2 CASSLHGTGNEKLFF
once TRBJ1-1 TRBV5-5 CASSPGPAESAFF
few TRBJ1-2 TRBV20-1 CSAEGTVGYGYTF
many TRBJ2-1 TRBV12-3/TRBV12-4 CASSWTSGAYNEQFF
few TRBJ2-2 TRBV11-2 CASSLLGLAGVGDTGELFF
. TRBJ1-1 TRBV12-3/TRBV12-4 CASSPQTEAFF
. TRBJ2-3 TRBV20-1 CSASGGNTDTQYF
few TRBJ2-5 TRBV27 CASRGTGGMGTQYF